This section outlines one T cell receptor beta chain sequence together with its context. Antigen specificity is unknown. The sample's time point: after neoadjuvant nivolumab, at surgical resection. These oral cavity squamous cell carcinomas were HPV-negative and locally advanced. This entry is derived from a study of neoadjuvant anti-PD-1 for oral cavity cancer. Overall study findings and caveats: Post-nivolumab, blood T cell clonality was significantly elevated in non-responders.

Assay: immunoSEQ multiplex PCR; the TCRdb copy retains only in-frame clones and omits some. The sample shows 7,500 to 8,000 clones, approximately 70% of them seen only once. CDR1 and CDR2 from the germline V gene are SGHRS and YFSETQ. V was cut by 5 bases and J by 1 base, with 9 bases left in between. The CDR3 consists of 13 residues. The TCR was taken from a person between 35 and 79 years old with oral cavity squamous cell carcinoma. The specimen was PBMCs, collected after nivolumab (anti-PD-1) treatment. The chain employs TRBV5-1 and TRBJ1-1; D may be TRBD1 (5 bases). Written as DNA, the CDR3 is TGCGCCAGCAGTTGGGGACCGAACACTGAAGCTTTCTTT. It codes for CASSWGPNTEAFF.